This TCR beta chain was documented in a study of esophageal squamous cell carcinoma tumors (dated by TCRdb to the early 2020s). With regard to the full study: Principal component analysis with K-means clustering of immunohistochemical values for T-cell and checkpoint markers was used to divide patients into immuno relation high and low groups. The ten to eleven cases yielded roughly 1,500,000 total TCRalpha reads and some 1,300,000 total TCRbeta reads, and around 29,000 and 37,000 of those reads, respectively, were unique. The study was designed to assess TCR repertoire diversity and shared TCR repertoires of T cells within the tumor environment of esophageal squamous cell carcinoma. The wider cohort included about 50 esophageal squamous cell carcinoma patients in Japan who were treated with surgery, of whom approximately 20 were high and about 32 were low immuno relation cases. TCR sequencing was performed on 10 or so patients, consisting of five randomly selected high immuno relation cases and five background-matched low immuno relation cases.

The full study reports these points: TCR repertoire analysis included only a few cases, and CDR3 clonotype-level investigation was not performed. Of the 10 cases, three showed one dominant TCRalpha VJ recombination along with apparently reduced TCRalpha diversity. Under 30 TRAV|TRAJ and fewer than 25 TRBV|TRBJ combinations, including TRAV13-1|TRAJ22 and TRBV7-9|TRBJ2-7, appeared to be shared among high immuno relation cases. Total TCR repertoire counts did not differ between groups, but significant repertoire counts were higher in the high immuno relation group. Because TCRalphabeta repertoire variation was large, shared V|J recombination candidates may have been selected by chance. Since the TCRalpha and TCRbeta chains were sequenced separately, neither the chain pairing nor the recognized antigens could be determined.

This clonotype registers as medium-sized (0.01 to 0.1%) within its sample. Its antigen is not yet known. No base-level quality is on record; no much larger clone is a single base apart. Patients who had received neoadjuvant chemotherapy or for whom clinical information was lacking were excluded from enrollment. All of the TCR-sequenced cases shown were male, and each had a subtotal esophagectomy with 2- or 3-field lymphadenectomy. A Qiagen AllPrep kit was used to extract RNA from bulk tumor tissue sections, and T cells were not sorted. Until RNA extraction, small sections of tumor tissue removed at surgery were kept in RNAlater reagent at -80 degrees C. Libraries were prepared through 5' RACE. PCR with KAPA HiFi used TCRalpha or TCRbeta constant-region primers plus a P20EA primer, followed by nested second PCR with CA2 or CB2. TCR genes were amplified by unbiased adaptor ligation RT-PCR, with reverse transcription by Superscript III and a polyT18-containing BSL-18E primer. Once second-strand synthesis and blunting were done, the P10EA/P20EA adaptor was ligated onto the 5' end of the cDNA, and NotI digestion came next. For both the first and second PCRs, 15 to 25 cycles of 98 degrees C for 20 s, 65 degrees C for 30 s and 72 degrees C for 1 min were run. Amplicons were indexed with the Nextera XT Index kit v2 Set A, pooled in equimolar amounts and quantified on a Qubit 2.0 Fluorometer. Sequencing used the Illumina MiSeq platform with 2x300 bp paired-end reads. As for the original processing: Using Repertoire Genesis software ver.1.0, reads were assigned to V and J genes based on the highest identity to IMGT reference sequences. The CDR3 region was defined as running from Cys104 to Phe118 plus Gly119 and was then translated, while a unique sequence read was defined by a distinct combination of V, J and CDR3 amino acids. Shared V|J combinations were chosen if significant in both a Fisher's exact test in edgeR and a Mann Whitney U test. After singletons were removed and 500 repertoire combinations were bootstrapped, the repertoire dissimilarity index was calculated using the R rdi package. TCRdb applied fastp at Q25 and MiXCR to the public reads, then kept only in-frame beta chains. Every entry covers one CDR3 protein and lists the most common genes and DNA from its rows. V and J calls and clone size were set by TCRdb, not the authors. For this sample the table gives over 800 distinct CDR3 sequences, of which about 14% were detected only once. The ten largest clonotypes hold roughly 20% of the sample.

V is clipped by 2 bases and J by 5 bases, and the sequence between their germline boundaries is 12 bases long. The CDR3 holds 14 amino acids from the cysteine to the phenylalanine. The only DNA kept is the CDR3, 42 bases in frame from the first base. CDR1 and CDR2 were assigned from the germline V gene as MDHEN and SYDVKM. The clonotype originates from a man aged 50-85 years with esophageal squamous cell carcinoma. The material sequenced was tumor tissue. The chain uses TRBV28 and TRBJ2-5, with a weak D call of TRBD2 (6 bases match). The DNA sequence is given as TGTGCCAGCAGTTTAGGCGGGGCGTCGGAGACCCAGTACTTC. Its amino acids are CASSLGGASETQYF.